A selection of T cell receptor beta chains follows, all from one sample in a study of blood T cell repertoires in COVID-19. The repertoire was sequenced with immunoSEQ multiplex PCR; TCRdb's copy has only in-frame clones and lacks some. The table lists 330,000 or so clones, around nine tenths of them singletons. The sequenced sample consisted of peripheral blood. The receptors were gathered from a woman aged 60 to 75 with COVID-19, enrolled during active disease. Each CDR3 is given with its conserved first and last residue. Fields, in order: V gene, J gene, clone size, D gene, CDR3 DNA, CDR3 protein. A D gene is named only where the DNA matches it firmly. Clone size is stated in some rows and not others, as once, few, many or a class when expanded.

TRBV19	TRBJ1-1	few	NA	TGTGCCAGTCGGGGGTTTGTGAACACTGAAGCTTTCTTT	CASRGFVNTEAFF
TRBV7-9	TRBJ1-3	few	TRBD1	TGTGCCAGCAGCTTAGAGGGGCAGGGGGCCTCTCGCTCTGGAAACACCATATATTTT	CASSLEGQGASRSGNTIYF
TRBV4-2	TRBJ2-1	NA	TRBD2	TGTGCCAGCAGCCAAGTTTCGGCTAGCGGGGGAGTGGTATTCTTC	CASSQVSASGGVVFF
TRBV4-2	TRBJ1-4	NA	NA	TGTGCCAGCAGCCAAGGGAGTTCCTCAACTAATGAAAAACTGTTTTTT	CASSQGSSSTNEKLFF
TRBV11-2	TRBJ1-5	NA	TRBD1	TGTGCCAGCAGCTTAGAAGACAGGGTTAATCAGCCCCAGCATTTT	CASSLEDRVNQPQHF
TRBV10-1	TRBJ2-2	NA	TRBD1	TGCGCCAGCAGTGAGAACAGGGGACCGAACACCGGGGAGCTGTTTTTT	CASSENRGPNTGELFF
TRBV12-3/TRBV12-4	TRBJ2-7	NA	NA	TGTGCCAGCAGTTTAGTAGCCAGTACAGAGCAGTACTTC	CASSLVASTEQYF
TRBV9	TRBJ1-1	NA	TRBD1	TGTGCCAGCAGCTTCACCAGGACAGGGGTCACTGAAGCTTTCTTT	CASSFTRTGVTEAFF
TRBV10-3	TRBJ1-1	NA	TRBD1	TGTGCCATCAGTGATTCGGGACAGGGGCGCATGAACACTGAAGCTTTCTTT	CAISDSGQGRMNTEAFF
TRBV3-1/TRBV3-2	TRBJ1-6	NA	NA	TGTGCCAGCAGCCGGGGAGGGGATTCACCCCTCCACTTT	CASSRGGDSPLHF
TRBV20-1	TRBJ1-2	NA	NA	TGCAGTGCTTCGGACTATGGCTACACCTTC	CSASDYGYTF
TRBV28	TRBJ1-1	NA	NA	TGTGCCAGCAGTTTAATTTCAGGGGCCGAAGCTTTCTTT	CASSLISGAEAFF
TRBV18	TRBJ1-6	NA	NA	TGTGCCAGCTCTACGGTAAGAGATTCACCCCTCCACTTT	CASSTVRDSPLHF
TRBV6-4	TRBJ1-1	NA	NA	TGTGCCAGCAGGGCAGGGGACATGAACACTGAAGCTTTCTTT	CASRAGDMNTEAFF
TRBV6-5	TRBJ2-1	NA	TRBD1	TGTGCCAGCTCCGGGACAGGGGGTGAGCAGTTCTTC	CASSGTGGEQFF
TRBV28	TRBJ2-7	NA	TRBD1	TGTGCCAGCAGTTCCACCGGGACAGGGGGCATCGAGCAGTACTTC	CASSSTGTGGIEQYF
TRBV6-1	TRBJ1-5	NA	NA	TGTGCCAGCAGTGAACAGAGCAATCAGCCCCAGCATTTT	CASSEQSNQPQHF
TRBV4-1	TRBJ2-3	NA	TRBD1	TGCGCCAGCAGCGTCCGGTCCGGGACAGGGGGCGCAGATACGCAGTATTTT	CASSVRSGTGGADTQYF